This T cell receptor beta chain was identified in a study of blood T cell repertoires in COVID-19. Study-level information: COVID-19 samples collected from the United States, Italy and Spain covered acute and convalescent phases.

Sequencing was performed with immunoSEQ multiplex PCR; in TCRdb, only in-frame clones are kept and a portion is missing. This sample has 150,000 to 200,000 clones, with over 75% found just once. Germline lookup yields CDR1 LNHDA and CDR2 SQIVND (reference sequence). The CDR3 extends over 15 amino acids. Trimming stripped 5 bases from V and 1 base from J, with 11 bases between. V usage is TRBV19 and J usage is TRBJ2-2, with D perhaps TRBD1 (6 bases). The sequence was obtained from a young woman who had recovered from COVID-19. Specimen: PBMCs or T cells enriched from blood (not recorded which). This CDR3 is CASSVQGLNTGELFF. CDR3 nucleotides: TGTGCCAGTAGTGTACAGGGCCTGAACACCGGGGAGCTGTTTTTT.